This TCR beta chain was captured in a study of OX40 agonist ivuxolimab in advanced cancers. On the study more broadly: Each dose-escalation patient presented with hepatocellular carcinoma, melanoma, renal cell or head and neck cancer. Three patients had partial responses: one hepatocellular carcinoma, two cutaneous melanoma.

CDR3 size: 17 residues. Germline CDR1 SQVTM, CDR2 ANQGSEA. V lost 6 bases and J lost 5; bases outside the gene matches: 18. This table comes from immunoSEQ multiplex PCR, and its TCRdb copy is limited to in-frame clones, with some not included. The table lists over 65,000 clones, 92% of them singletons. This rearrangement joins TRBV29-1 to TRBJ1-1; 10 bases are a match to TRBD1. Source: CD4+ or CD8+ T cells sorted from blood, taken in a trial of the OX40 agonist ivuxolimab. The clonotype comes from an adult with an advanced solid tumor such as melanoma, head and neck, liver or kidney cancer. CDR3 sequence reads: CSVQGSGDRGSNTEAFF. CDR3 nucleotide sequence: TGCAGCGTCCAAGGGTCGGGGGACAGGGGATCAAATACTGAAGCTTTCTTT.